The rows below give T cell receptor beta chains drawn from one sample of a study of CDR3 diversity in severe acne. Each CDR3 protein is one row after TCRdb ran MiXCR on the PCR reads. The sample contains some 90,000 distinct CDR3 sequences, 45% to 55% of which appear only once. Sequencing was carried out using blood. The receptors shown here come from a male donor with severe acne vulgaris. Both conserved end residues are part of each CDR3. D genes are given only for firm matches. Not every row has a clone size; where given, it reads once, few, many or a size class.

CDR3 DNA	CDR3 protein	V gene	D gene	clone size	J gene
TGCGCCAGCAGCCTCCCGTTGGACGCCTCTAGCACAGATACGCAGTATTTT	CASSLPLDASSTDTQYF	TRBV5-1	-	-	TRBJ2-3
TGTGCCAGCAGTTCTTACAGGGGTGAAGCTTTCTTT	CASSSYRGEAFF	TRBV12-3/TRBV12-4	TRBD1	-	TRBJ1-1
TGTGCCAGCAGCCCCACTAGCGAGGATGAGCAGTACTTC	CASSPTSEDEQYF	TRBV7-3	TRBD2	-	TRBJ2-7
TGTGCCAGCAGCTCGGGCCAAAATTCACCCCTCCACTTT	CASSSGQNSPLHF	TRBV6-1	-	-	TRBJ1-6
TGTGCCAGCGGGCTAGCGGGAGTACATGAGCAGTTCTTC	CASGLAGVHEQFF	TRBV7-3	TRBD2	-	TRBJ2-1
TGTGCCAGCAGCGTAACTGGACAGGTGGGCGAGCAGTACTTC	CASSVTGQVGEQYF	TRBV9	TRBD1	-	TRBJ2-7
TGTGCCAGCACCAGATGGGGGCCTGCTAATGAAAAACTGTTTTTT	CASTRWGPANEKLFF	TRBV6-9	-	-	TRBJ1-4
TGTGCCAGCAGCCCCAGATCGAAGGCGGACAATCAGCCCCAGCATTTT	CASSPRSKADNQPQHF	TRBV7-2	-	many	TRBJ1-5
TGTGCCAGCAGCCCTTCTCGTGGTGAGCAGTTCTTC	CASSPSRGEQFF	TRBV11-2	-	many	TRBJ2-1
TGTGCCAGCAGTCGTCAGGGGGCGCGGGTCAATGAGCAGTTCTTC	CASSRQGARVNEQFF	TRBV12-3/TRBV12-4	TRBD1	many	TRBJ2-1
TGCGCCAGCAGCCAAGCGGACAGGGAAGAAAAACTGTTTTTT	CASSQADREEKLFF	TRBV4-1	TRBD1	-	TRBJ1-4
TGTGCCAGTAGTATGATGGGGAATGAGCAGTTCTTC	CASSMMGNEQFF	TRBV19	-	many	TRBJ2-1
TGTGCCAGCAGCGCGGCGCGGGGCTCCACAGATACGCAGTATTTT	CASSAARGSTDTQYF	TRBV6-6	-	-	TRBJ2-3
TGCGCCAGCAGCTTACCCAGGGTTACGGTTCAGAACACTGAAGCTTTCTTT	CASSLPRVTVQNTEAFF	TRBV7-8	-	-	TRBJ1-1
TGCAGTGCTCCAGGGGGGCAGTCAATCTACGAGCAGTACTTC	CSAPGGQSIYEQYF	TRBV20-1	-	many	TRBJ2-7
TGTGCCACCAGTGGTGAGGCCGGGGAGCTGTTTTTT	CATSGEAGELFF	TRBV24-1	-	-	TRBJ2-2
TGTGCCAGCAGTGAGTCTAGCCACACAGATACGCAGTATTTT	CASSESSHTDTQYF	TRBV2	-	many	TRBJ2-3